The 4 T cell receptor beta chains presented below share a single source sample, sequenced in a study of T cells expressing NK-cell markers. One entry per CDR3 protein, without DNA, is what TCRdb gives after re-calling the 5' RACE reads. Its clone listing holds 350,000 to 450,000 distinct CDR3 sequences. The source material was blood T cells: a sorted CD56 or NKG2C T cell subset, CD4+ or CD8+ T cells, or bulk PBMC T cells (not recorded which). Source of these receptors: a man between 18 and 69 years old in good health.

The V gene is TRBV3-1, the J gene TRBJ2-2; TCRdb picks TRBD2, but there is no DNA to check that call. The germline V gene has CDR1 LGHDT and CDR2 YNNKEL (reference sequence). CDR3 length: 17 residues. The CDR3: CASSRGLAGANTGELFF.

The chain combines TRBV7-2 with TRBJ2-5; as DNA is missing, the TRBD1 call by TCRdb cannot be tested. From germline, CDR1 is SGHTA and CDR2 FQGNSA. The CDR3 spans 14 residues. The CDR3 reads CASSSPGTGGTQYF.

The V gene is TRBV28, the J gene TRBJ2-7; the D call of TRBD2 rests on TCRdb alone, since no DNA is present to check it. Germline CDR1 and CDR2: MDHEN and SYDVKM. CDR3 length equals 15 residues. CDR3 sequence: CASSFPSGGFYEQYF.

The rearrangement uses TRBV3-1 and TRBJ1-6; lacking DNA, the TRBD1 call made by TCRdb goes unchecked. The CDR3 covers 16 residues. Looked up from germline, CDR1 is LGHDT and CDR2 is YNNKEL (reference sequence). The CDR3 sequence: CASSQANGQLNSPLHF.